The sequence of this TCR beta chain was determined in a study of CXCR3-negative and CXCR3-positive naive CD8 T cells. There are 15 residues in the CDR3. Germline V gene data show CDR1 as LNHNV and CDR2 as YYDKDF (reference sequence). Preparation of TRB cDNA libraries relied on 5' RACE carrying UMI labels. Using the 5' RACE reads, TCRdb records one entry per CDR3 protein without DNA. This repertoire includes tens of thousands of distinct CDR3 sequences. The sequencing sample was made of naive CXCR3- CD8+ T cells from blood. Subset given: CD45RO-CCR7+CD27+CD95- naive CD8+ T cells lacking CXCR3 (TNR3-). The source is a human donor in good health. Some clones in this sample may be carry-over from other donors' samples. The V and J genes are TRBV15 and TRBJ2-7; the D call of TRBD2 rests on TCRdb alone, since no DNA is present to check it. CDR3 sequence: CATSSPGTLAYEQYF.